Presented here are 31 T cell receptor beta chains from one specimen sequenced in a study of radiation and T cells in renal cell carcinoma. Time point in this sample: baseline pretreatment blood. The treatment denotes: 15 Gy SBRT to primary tumor, nephrectomy 4 weeks later. Clones were sequenced by immunoSEQ multiplex PCR, and TCRdb holds only the in-frame ones, with some missing. Here the sample spans 140,000 or so clones, about 88% being singletons. The source material was blood, sampled from a patient whose treatment included radiotherapy and nephrectomy. These receptors were obtained from a woman between 45 and 65 years old with renal cell carcinoma.

This chain connects TRBV18 to TRBJ2-7; no firm D call. This CDR3 has 13 amino acids. V shed 10 bases and J shed 0 bases, with 13 bases lying between them. Germline CDR1 is KGHSH and CDR2 is LQKENI. CDR3 sequence: CATSWGVSYEQYF. CDR3 coding DNA: TGTGCCACCTCCTGGGGTGTCTCCTACGAGCAGTACTTC.

The V gene is TRBV5-4, the J gene TRBJ2-7; TRBD2 agrees at 7 bases. Germline CDR1 reads SGHNT; CDR2 reads YYREEE (reference sequence). The ends lost 4 bases at V and 7 bases at J; junction bases unmatched: 11. This CDR3 spans 14 amino acids. The CDR3 reads CASSVGGDFREQYF. The CDR3 region has the DNA TGTGCCAGCAGCGTTGGGGGGGACTTTCGGGAGCAGTACTTC.

The rearrangement joins TRBV5-5 to TRBJ2-1; weak D call: TRBD1 (5 bases). This CDR3 has 18 residues. Germline assignment: CDR1 SGHKS and CDR2 YYEKEE (reference sequence). V was shortened by 2 bases and J by 0 bases, with 18 bases between the two germline ends. The CDR3: CASSFGLPRQSSYNEQFF. CDR3 coding DNA: TGTGCCAGCAGCTTCGGTCTACCCCGACAGAGCTCCTACAATGAGCAGTTCTTC. The full variable domain, in which reference TRBV5-5 and TRBJ2-1 provide the parts outside the CDR3, is DAGVTQSPTHLIKTRGQQVTLRCSPISGHKSVSWYQQVLGQGPQFIFQYYEKEERGRGNFPDRFSARQFPNYSSELNVNALLLGDSALYLCASSFGLPRQSSYNEQFFGPGTRLTVL.

J is TRBJ1-3 and V is TRBV7-9, with D possibly being TRBD1 (5 bases). The CDR3 length is 19 residues. V was shortened by 5 bases and J by 4 bases, with 27 bases between the two germline ends. Germline CDR1 is SEHNR and CDR2 is FQNEAQ (reference sequence). CDR3 DNA sequence: TGTGCCAGCAGCCTCATATCAGGGATAAACAAGGGAATCGGAAACACCATATATTTT. Protein: CASSLISGINKGIGNTIYF.

V gene TRBV19 combines with J gene TRBJ1-5; unclear D gene. Germline CDR1 and CDR2: LNHDA and SQIVND (reference sequence). This CDR3 is 13 amino acids long. V was pared by 6 bases and J by 1 base, with 7 bases between. The CDR3 is CASSAQSNQPQHF. The CDR3 nucleotides read TGTGCCAGTAGCGCGCAAAGCAATCAGCCCCAGCATTTT.

The genes are TRBV30 and TRBJ1-5; no reliable D call. With 0 bases removed from V and 5 bases from J, the gap between germline ends came to 8 bases. Germline-derived CDR1 and CDR2 are GTSNPN and SVGIG (reference sequence). There are 13 residues in the CDR3. The CDR3 sequence: CAWSVGSDQPQHF. The CDR3 coding sequence is TGTGCCTGGAGTGTGGGGTCTGATCAGCCCCAGCATTTT. Using reference TRBV30 and TRBJ1-5 for the parts outside the CDR3, the full variable domain is SQTIHQWPATLVQPVGSPLSLECTVEGTSNPNLYWYRQAAGRGLQLLFYSVGIGQISSEVPQNLSASRPQDRQFILSSKKLLLSDSGFYLCAWSVGSDQPQHFGDGTRLSIL.

The gene calls are TRBV7-9 and TRBJ2-1; no definite D call. Germline CDR1 and CDR2: SEHNR and FQNEAQ (reference sequence). The germline V and J ends were trimmed by 5 bases and 9 bases, with 8 bases remaining between them. CDR3 length: 11 residues. In DNA, the CDR3 is TGTGCCAGCAGCCGAGTCACTGAGCAGTTCTTC. Encoded protein: CASSRVTEQFF.

This clone was seen a single time. The V gene is TRBV2, the J gene TRBJ2-7; no firm D call. V lost 3 bases to trimming and J lost 3 bases, with 12 bases between them. Germline V gene lookup returns CDR1 SNHLY and CDR2 FYNNEI. The CDR3 contains 14 residues. The CDR3 DNA reads TGTGCCAGCAGTGAGTTCGGCTCCTACTACGAGCAGTACTTC. Encoded protein: CASSEFGSYYEQYF. Filled out from reference TRBV2 and TRBJ2-7, the complete variable domain reads EPEVTQTPSHQVTQMGQEVILRCVPISNHLYFYWYRQILGQKVEFLVSFYNNEISEKSEIFDDQFSVERPDGSNFTLKIRSTKLEDSAMYFCASSEFGSYYEQYFGPGTRLTVT.

The CDR3 coding sequence is TGTGCCAGCTCACCCGGCCAGGCCACCGGGGAGCTGTTTTTT. This translates into CASSPGQATGELFF. This chain links TRBV18 with TRBJ2-2; no definite D call. Trimming left V 3 bases short and J 4 bases short, with 9 bases between. The CDR3 loop spans 14 amino acids. Germline assignment: CDR1 KGHSH and CDR2 LQKENI.

The J gene is TRBJ2-7, the V gene TRBV2; perhaps D is TRBD1 or TRBD2 (5 bases each). The CDR3 is 14 amino acids. The germline V gene has CDR1 SNHLY and CDR2 FYNNEI. The V end lost 6 bases, the J end lost 1 base, and 13 bases lay between the germline ends. The CDR3 DNA is TGTGCCAGCAGCGTCCGGGACGGGTCCTACGAGCAGTACTTC. It yields the protein CASSVRDGSYEQYF.

The V and J genes are TRBV19 and TRBJ1-4; D gene ambiguous. V was pared by 9 bases and J by 8 bases, with 16 bases between. The CDR3 loop spans 13 amino acids. Germline V gene sequence: CDR1 LNHDA, CDR2 SQIVND (reference sequence). The CDR3 reads CASSGGRLEKLFF. For the CDR3, the DNA is TGTGCCAGCTCGGGAGGTCGGTTAGAAAAACTGTTTTTT.

This chain joins TRBV6-1 and TRBJ2-7; 10 positions agree with TRBD1. Germline V lookup: CDR1 MNHNS, CDR2 SASEGT. With 0 bases clipped from V and 3 bases from J, the junction kept 2 bases outside the gene matches. The CDR3 runs to 15 residues. In DNA form, the CDR3 reads TGTGCCAGCAGTGAAGCCGGGACAGGGGTCTACGAGCAGTACTTC. Residues: CASSEAGTGVYEQYF.

This clone showed up just once. The junction and the germline gene differ at one end; a read error may be behind it. This chain uses TRBV2 with TRBJ2-1; D is ambiguous. Looked up from germline, CDR1 is SNHLY and CDR2 is FYNNEI. The CDR3 length is 11 residues. The CDR3: CASRPRGPQVF. The CDR3 DNA follows: TGTGCCAGCAGGCCTCGCGGACCCCAAGTCTTC.

This clone was recorded once. The V gene is TRBV4-1, the J gene TRBJ2-1, with a weak D call TRBD1 (6 bases). The CDR3 covers 15 residues. Germline CDR1 is MGHRA and CDR2 is YSYEKL. With 0 bases removed from V and 7 bases from J, the gap between germline ends came to 13 bases. This chain's CDR3 is CASSQERGTRNEQFF. As DNA, the CDR3 is TGCGCCAGCAGCCAAGAGAGGGGGACGAGGAATGAGCAGTTCTTC.

This clone has a single count. The genes are TRBV2 and TRBJ1-2; 7 positions match TRBD1. The ends lost 5 bases at V and 7 bases at J; junction bases unmatched: 1. The CDR3 covers 11 residues. Germline CDR1 SNHLY, CDR2 FYNNEI. The CDR3 nucleotides read TGTGCCAGCAGTCGGGACAGTGGCTACACCTTC. Residues: CASSRDSGYTF.

The V and J genes are TRBV5-1 and TRBJ2-5; tentative D call: TRBD1 (5 bases). The CDR3 contains 15 residues. Germline loops: CDR1 SGHRS, CDR2 YFSETQ. Trimming removed 0 bases at V and 1 base at J, with 10 bases between. The CDR3 DNA reads as TGCGCCAGCAGCTTGGTGGTGGGGCTCCAAGAGACCCAGTACTTC. Translation gives CASSLVVGLQETQYF. Full variable domain (remainder filled in from reference TRBV5-1 and TRBJ2-5): KAGVTQTPRYLIKTRGQQVTLSCSPISGHRSVSWYQQTPGQGLQFLFEYFSETQRNKGNFPGRFSGRQFSNSRSEMNVSTLELGDSALYLCASSLVVGLQETQYFGPGTRLLVL.

The V gene is TRBV29-1, the J gene TRBJ2-1; 11 positions agree with TRBD2. V was pared by 6 bases and J by 7 bases, with 11 bases of the junction left unmatched. Germline CDR1 SQVTM, CDR2 ANQGSEA. This CDR3 spans 15 amino acids. The CDR3, as DNA: TGCAGCGTAGAAATCTCTAGCGGGGGGTGGAATGAGCAGTTCTTC. Its translation is CSVEISSGGWNEQFF.

The rearrangement joins TRBV6-5 to TRBJ1-1, with a possible D match to TRBD1 (5 bases). V was pared by 7 bases and J by 6 bases, with 9 bases between. The CDR3 length is 11 residues. CDR1 is MNHEY, CDR2 SVGAGI, per germline. The CDR3 loop is CASTRGSEAFF. Here the CDR3 DNA reads TGTGCCAGCACCCGGGGGTCTGAAGCTTTCTTT.

This chain links TRBV5-8 with TRBJ1-4; no firm D call. V lost 3 bases, J lost 8 bases, and 17 bases lay in between. The CDR3 loop spans 15 amino acids. Germline V gives CDR1 SGHTS, CDR2 YDEGEE. The CDR3: CASSSPGFSREKLFF. Here the CDR3 DNA reads TGTGCCAGCAGCTCTCCGGGGTTTTCTAGGGAAAAACTGTTTTTT. Drawing the rest from reference TRBV5-8 and TRBJ1-4, the complete variable domain is EAGVTQSPTHLIKTRGQQATLRCSPISGHTSVYWYQQALGLGLQFLLWYDEGEERNRGNFPPRFSGRQFPNYSSELNVNALELEDSALYLCASSSPGFSREKLFFGSGTQLSVL.

The chain carries TRBV7-9 and TRBJ2-7; D uncertain. CDR1 is SEHNR and CDR2 is FQNEAQ in the germline V gene (reference sequence). The CDR3 runs 15 residues. V was pared by 5 bases and J by 2 bases, with 16 bases between. The CDR3 coding sequence is TGTGCCAGCAGCCCTCCTGTGACACAGACCTACGAGCAGTACTTC. Its protein is CASSPPVTQTYEQYF.

This clone occurred a few times. This sequence joins TRBV9 and TRBJ1-2; D is unclear. This CDR3 is built from 14 residues. CDR1 is SGDLS, CDR2 YYNGEE, per germline. Trimming pared 4 bases from V and 3 bases from J, leaving 13 bases between. The CDR3 loop reads CASSPPKGDYGYTF. CDR3 DNA: TGTGCCAGCAGCCCTCCTAAGGGCGACTATGGCTACACCTTC.

The V call is TRBV6-6, the J call TRBJ2-5; TRBD2 agrees at 10 bases. The CDR3 has 14 amino acids. With 8 bases clipped from V and 1 base from J, the junction kept 4 bases outside the gene matches. Germline CDR1 and CDR2: MNHNY and SVGAGI (reference sequence). Here the CDR3 reads CASFSGGIQETQYF. The CDR3, as DNA: TGTGCCAGCTTTAGCGGGGGGATCCAAGAGACCCAGTACTTC.

This chain links TRBV6-6 with TRBJ1-2; maybe TRBD1 (6 bases). CDR1 is MNHNY, CDR2 SVGAGI, per germline (reference sequence). The ends were cut back, 9 bases at V and 8 bases at J, with 16 bases in the middle. The CDR3 is made up of 12 amino acids. CDR3 residues: CASKQGDGGYTF. The CDR3 DNA follows: TGTGCCAGTAAACAGGGAGACGGCGGCTACACCTTC.

This clone was seen once. The chain employs TRBV4-3 and TRBJ2-1; 10 nucleotides line up with TRBD1. The CDR3 contains 16 residues. V lost 2 bases and J lost 6; bases outside the gene matches: 7. CDR1 and CDR2 (germline): LGHNA, YSLEER. The CDR3 region is CASSQKDRGRGNEQFF. DNA of the CDR3: TGCGCCAGCAGCCAAAAAGACAGGGGGCGGGGCAATGAGCAGTTCTTC.

This rearrangement joins TRBV23-1 to TRBJ2-7, with D perhaps matching TRBD1 or TRBD2 (5 bases each). TRBV23-1 is noted as an ORF with a role that remains uncertain. This CDR3 is 16 amino acids long. Trimming shortened V by 0 bases and J by 2 bases, and 14 bases separated the two germline ends. Written as DNA, the CDR3 is TGCGCCAGCAGTCAATCGCCCTCCGGGGCTCCCTACGAGCAGTACTTC. Translating gives CASSQSPSGAPYEQYF.

The gene calls are TRBV2 and TRBJ2-5; TRBD2 aligns across 10 bases. The CDR3 runs 14 residues. CDR1 and CDR2 from the germline V gene are SNHLY and FYNNEI. V was clipped by 3 bases and J by 5 bases; unmatched bases: 3. The CDR3 nucleotides are TGTGCCAGCAGTGAGGGACTAGCGATCGAGACCCAGTACTTC. Translating it yields CASSEGLAIETQYF.

This chain links TRBV19 with TRBJ2-4; TRBD1 or TRBD2 may be the D gene (6 bases each). The germline V gene has CDR1 LNHDA and CDR2 SQIVND (reference sequence). Trimming took off 8 bases at V and 8 bases at J, with 22 bases between the two ends. This CDR3 is built from 15 residues. CDR3 in amino acids: CASDNKGGLVDIQYF. As DNA, the CDR3 is TGTGCCAGTGACAATAAGGGGGGCTTGGTGGACATTCAGTACTTC.

The chain uses TRBV4-1 and TRBJ1-2; 11 nucleotides line up with TRBD1. This CDR3 is built from 18 residues. From germline, CDR1 is MGHRA and CDR2 YSYEKL. The V segment lost 2 bases and the J segment 2 bases; nucleotides outside the gene matches: 10. CDR3 sequence reads: CASSQTGQGAGSNYGYTF. Here the CDR3 DNA reads TGCGCCAGCAGCCAAACCGGACAGGGGGCGGGTTCGAACTATGGCTACACCTTC.

The chain links TRBV19 to TRBJ1-1; the D gene is possibly TRBD1 (5 bases). This CDR3 is 13 amino acids long. Looked up from germline, CDR1 is LNHDA and CDR2 is SQIVND (reference sequence). Trimming removed 8 bases at V and 0 bases at J, with 10 bases between. In DNA, the CDR3 is TGTGCCAGTTGGACAAGTTTGAACACTGAAGCTTTCTTT. The encoded protein is CASWTSLNTEAFF.

V is TRBV5-4 and J is TRBJ2-2; D not resolved. This CDR3 region has 15 residues. Trimming stripped 3 bases from V and 5 bases from J, with 14 bases between. Germline V gives CDR1 SGHNT, CDR2 YYREEE (reference sequence). The CDR3 DNA is TGTGCCAGCAGCTGGACCTCGGGCTATACCGGGGAGCTGTTTTTT. It specifies CASSWTSGYTGELFF.

The chain couples TRBV30 to TRBJ1-1; D gene uncertain. The CDR3 has 11 amino acids. The V gene lost 7 bases and the J gene lost 3 bases, with 9 bases spanning the gap. CDR1 and CDR2 (germline): GTSNPN, SVGIG (reference sequence). CDR3 residues: CASLWDTEAFF. CDR3 DNA sequence: TGTGCCTCCTTATGGGACACTGAAGCTTTCTTT. The entire variable domain, with the rest obtained from reference TRBV30 and TRBJ1-1, is as follows: SQTIHQWPATLVQPVGSPLSLECTVEGTSNPNLYWYRQAAGRGLQLLFYSVGIGQISSEVPQNLSASRPQDRQFILSSKKLLLSDSGFYLCASLWDTEAFFGQGTRLTVV.